This TCR beta chain was profiled in a study of early T cells in non-severe SARS-CoV-2 infection. Study context: Chains were not paired, and sequencing was done on bulk RNA from unsorted whole blood.

This clonotype was counted at least ten times. Its target is not known. The library protocol tagged individual cDNA molecules with unique molecular identifiers. TCRdb re-derived calls from the 5' RACE reads in MiXCR, one entry per CDR3 protein. Of approximately 99,000 distinct CDR3 sequences listed, about 12% were seen once; the top ten hold 3.1%. Study findings and constraints: VDJdb matching skewed toward anti-spike CD8 responses, missing private and CD4 specificities.

This CDR3 contains 14 residues. The V gene's germline CDR1 is MGHDK and CDR2 SYGVNS. Trimming removed 4 bases from V and 9 bases from J; junction bases left unmatched: 5. The V gene is TRBV25-1, the J gene TRBJ2-1, with 11 bases matching TRBD2. This receptor was obtained from an adult who was a healthcare worker with PCR-confirmed SARS-CoV-2 infection or an uninfected control (not recorded which). The sample consisted of whole blood. CDR3 sequence: CASSGTLAGGEQFF. In DNA, the CDR3 is TGTGCCAGCAGTGGAACCCTAGCGGGGGGTGAGCAGTTCTTC.